The 16 T cell receptor beta chains presented below share a single source sample, sequenced in a study of blood T cells in healthy people across ages. The second PCR ran roughly 7 to 12 cycles with a sample-barcoded 5' primer and J-beta primers. TCRdb redid the calling of the 5' RACE reads with MiXCR, one entry per CDR3 protein. In the table there are roughly 700,000 distinct CDR3 sequences, roughly 49% of which are singletons. Source material: blood. Every receptor here comes from a woman aged 60-70 years in good health.

The chain carries TRBV2 and TRBJ2-5; D is unresolved. Germline lookup yields CDR1 SNHLY and CDR2 FYNNEI. Trimming shortened V by 0 bases and J by 5 bases, and 10 bases separated the two germline ends. The CDR3 covers 14 residues. The CDR3 coding sequence is TGTGCCAGCAGTGAAGCTCGAAATCGGGAGACCCAGTACTTC. It codes for CASSEARNRETQYF.

This rearrangement joins TRBV3-1 to TRBJ2-5; D remains unclear. The DNA end is more similar to TRBJ2-7, so the J call may be wrong. This CDR3 is built from 14 residues. CDR1 LGHDT and CDR2 YNNKEL come from the germline V gene (reference sequence). The CDR3 DNA is TGTGCCAGCAGCCAAGACAGTGGTTGGACCGAGCAGTACTTC. The encoded protein is CASSQDSGWTEQYF.

This chain connects TRBV7-9 to TRBJ2-7, with 10 bases lining up with TRBD2. Germline-derived CDR1 and CDR2 are SEHNR and FQNEAQ (reference sequence). The length of the CDR3 is 14 residues. Trimming removed 5 bases from V and 6 bases from J; junction bases left unmatched: 7. CDR3 sequence reads: CASSASGSNGEQYF. Here the CDR3 DNA reads TGTGCCAGCAGCGCTAGCGGGAGTAATGGCGAGCAGTACTTC.

This clonotype has more than one count but fewer than ten. The chain combines TRBV20-1 with TRBJ2-5; 10 nucleotides match TRBD2. With 3 bases clipped from V and 4 bases from J, the junction kept 8 bases outside the gene matches. This CDR3 comprises 15 residues. The germline V gene encodes CDR1 DFQATT and CDR2 SNEGSKA (reference sequence). The CDR3 reads CSARFASGSGETQYF. CDR3 sequence (DNA): TGCAGTGCTAGGTTCGCTAGCGGGAGCGGAGAGACCCAGTACTTC.

This clonotype was found a few times. The J gene is TRBJ2-1, the V gene TRBV5-1; D might be TRBD2 (7 bases). This CDR3 region has 14 residues. Germline V gives CDR1 SGHRS, CDR2 YFSETQ. Trimming left V 3 bases short and J 10 bases short, with 17 bases between. This CDR3 reads CASSSGQPGGEQFF. The CDR3 DNA sequence: TGCGCCAGCAGCTCTGGACAGCCCGGGGGGGAGCAGTTCTTC. Full variable domain (missing parts from reference TRBV5-1 and TRBJ2-1): KAGVTQTPRYLIKTRGQQVTLSCSPISGHRSVSWYQQTPGQGLQFLFEYFSETQRNKGNFPGRFSGRQFSNSRSEMNVSTLELGDSALYLCASSSGQPGGEQFFGPGTRLTVL.

The gene calls are TRBV29-1 and TRBJ2-7; D is possibly TRBD1 (7 bases). V gave up 7 bases and J gave up 2 bases, with 24 bases separating them. The CDR3 covers 16 residues. CDR1 and CDR2 (germline): SQVTM, ANQGSEA. The CDR3 protein is CSAKLGSAGGPYEQYF. CDR3 bases: TGCAGCGCCAAACTAGGGTCGGCAGGGGGGCCCTACGAGCAGTACTTC.

V gene TRBV7-2 combines with J gene TRBJ2-7, with D unclear. The CDR3 has 14 amino acids. Germline V gene sequence: CDR1 SGHTA, CDR2 FQGNSA. Trimming cost V 7 bases and J 0 bases, with 13 bases left between them. CDR3 nucleotide sequence: TGTGCCAGCAACGAACGCGCGAGCTCCTACGAGCAGTACTTC. Translating it yields CASNERASSYEQYF.

The chain employs TRBV9 and TRBJ2-7; the D gene is possibly TRBD2 (7 bases). The J call may be faulty, since TRBJ2-4 better matches the DNA end. Germline assignment: CDR1 SGDLS and CDR2 YYNGEE. The CDR3 has 14 residues. CDR3 region: CASSPGGLQNIQYF. The CDR3 nucleotides read TGTGCCAGCAGCCCCGGGGGGCTCCAAAACATTCAGTACTTC.

This rearrangement joins TRBV6-1 to TRBJ2-4; TRBD1 might be the D (5 bases). This CDR3 has 15 amino acids. Germline CDR1 MNHNS, CDR2 SASEGT. Trimming pared 5 bases from V and 1 base from J, leaving 12 bases between. The chain's CDR3 is CASSRGLNAKNIQYF. In DNA, the CDR3 is TGTGCCAGCAGTAGGGGCCTAAACGCCAAAAACATTCAGTACTTC.

The chain carries TRBV6-5 and TRBJ2-1, with D possibly called TRBD1 or TRBD2 (5 bases each). CDR1 MNHEY and CDR2 SVGAGI come from the germline V gene. This CDR3 is 17 amino acids long. Between the trimmed V and J ends, which lost 5 bases and 4 bases, there was a span of 21 bases. The CDR3 loop reads CASSPLGTPTGYNEQFF. The CDR3 DNA sequence: TGTGCCAGCAGTCCACTCGGGACCCCCACGGGGTACAATGAGCAGTTCTTC.

Remarks on this clonotype: A much larger clone lies a single base off, so this may be a read error. V and J are TRBV28 and TRBJ2-1, with TRBD2 identical over 7 bases. V was clipped by 6 bases and J by 9 bases; unmatched bases: 14. This CDR3 spans 15 amino acids. CDR1 and CDR2 from the germline V gene are MDHEN and SYDVKM. Here the CDR3 reads CASSRRAGVRSEQFF. CDR3 coding DNA: TGTGCCAGCAGCCGACGGGCGGGAGTGAGAAGTGAGCAGTTCTTC.

This clonotype showed up many times. The chain links TRBV29-1 to TRBJ2-1, with 9 nucleotides matching TRBD2. The J segment lost 1 base and the V segment lost 7 bases, leaving 5 bases of the junction unmatched. This CDR3 is 14 amino acids long. In germline, CDR1 is SQVTM, CDR2 ANQGSEA. CDR3 protein: CSGAGGLSYNEQFF. CDR3 coding DNA: TGCAGCGGAGCGGGAGGACTATCCTACAATGAGCAGTTCTTC.

In its sample, this clonotype was seen once. The chain carries TRBV20-1 and TRBJ1-5; D is undetermined. The V end was cut by 6 bases, the J end by 4 bases, with 19 bases between. The germline V gene has CDR1 DFQATT and CDR2 SNEGSKA (reference sequence). The CDR3 extends over 15 amino acids. In DNA, the CDR3 is TGCAGTGCCAGTCGGCCCATTAAAAATAATCAGCCCCAGCATTTT. It specifies CSASRPIKNNQPQHF.

This chain links TRBV2 with TRBJ2-7; a weak D match, TRBD2 (5 bases). Trimming stripped 1 base from V and 0 bases from J, with 10 bases between. Germline values: CDR1 SNHLY, CDR2 FYNNEI. The CDR3 totals 15 residues. The CDR3 DNA sequence: TGTGCCAGCAGTGAAGTCGTCAGCGGCTCCTACGAGCAGTACTTC. The encoded protein is CASSEVVSGSYEQYF.

This clonotype was counted a few times. This chain connects TRBV9 to TRBJ2-1, with 11 bases lining up with TRBD2. V dropped 4 bases and J dropped 10; count of bases not matched to a gene: 13. This CDR3 has 16 amino acids. Per germline, CDR1 SGDLS and CDR2 YYNGEE. In DNA, the CDR3 is TGTGCCAGCAGCACCAGACTAGCGGGATTAAACCAGGAGCAGTTCTTC. It is translated as CASSTRLAGLNQEQFF.

This clonotype was counted only a few times. The chain is built from TRBV27 and TRBJ1-6; D perhaps matches TRBD1 (6 bases). The CDR3 runs 16 residues. Between the trimmed V and J ends, which lost 6 bases and 3 bases, there was a span of 15 bases. Germline V gives CDR1 MNHEY, CDR2 SMNVEV (reference sequence). DNA of the CDR3: TGTGCCAGCAGAGTCTCCGGACAGAGCTATAATTCACCCCTCCACTTT. It yields the protein CASRVSGQSYNSPLHF.